This entry features one T cell receptor (beta chain) sequence. Original processing methods: Reference gene primer amplification gave estimated nucleated cell counts. The repertoire was sequenced with immunoSEQ multiplex PCR; TCRdb's copy has only in-frame clones and lacks some. V and J calls and clone size are as listed in that table; D and trimming were resolved from the DNA. The table has some 70,000 clones, roughly 85% seen once; the top ten hold more than 1.4%. The data stem from a study of blood T cell repertoires in COVID-19. In the study overall: Sites in the United States, Italy and Spain provided acute and convalescent COVID-19 samples. Sources were T cells, B-cell-depleted T cells, or PBMCs; the material itself was cDNA or gDNA.

This receptor was identified in a woman aged 60-70 years with acute or convalescent COVID-19. What was sequenced was peripheral blood.

Written as DNA, the CDR3 is TGTGCCAGCAGCTTGAGGACAGGTTTAACCAATTCACCCCTCCACTTT. Its protein is CASSLRTGLTNSPLHF. The chain is built from TRBV13 and TRBJ1-6; 7 bases are a match to TRBD1. The germline gives CDR1 PRHDT, CDR2 FYEKMQ (reference sequence). V dropped 3 bases and J dropped 7; count of bases not matched to a gene: 9. The CDR3 loop spans 16 amino acids.